The following is a T cell receptor beta chain sequence with its context. Its antigen specificity is not known. Nothing much larger sits one base from this clone, and base qualities are not available. Library prep was done by the immunoSEQ multiplex PCR assay. A mixture of 60 forward primers for TCR Vbeta segments and 13 reverse primers for TCR Jbeta segments was used in the multiplex PCR. Amplification of the CDR3 region of rearranged TCR beta genes was performed with a multiplex PCR assay on genomic DNA. Amplified TCR beta libraries were sequenced as 87-base-pair reads on the Illumina HiSeq System. The published analysis was carried out like this. In a later analysis, tens of millions of unique TCR beta chains were counted across the roughly 670 repertoires, and approximately 9.9 million of these chains were shared by at least two donors. Raw reads were error-corrected and collapsed into unique sequences by a nearest-neighbor algorithm in which closely related sequences were merged to remove PCR and sequencing errors. To assign V, D and J gene segments, CDR3 sequences were aligned to IMGT reference sequences. For a sequence to be retained, a match of at least six nucleotides was required to both a V gene segment and a J gene segment. Rearrangements were called productive when the CDR3 lacked stop codons and stayed in frame with V and J; all others were non-productive. Following IMGT convention, CDR3 was defined as the stretch from the second conserved V-encoded cysteine to the conserved J-encoded phenylalanine. Sequences without an unambiguous match to a single V gene segment were excluded from the earlier analysis of over 500 of the donors. An earlier analysis of a few hundred of the donors classified V segments as functional when productive rearrangements were above 56.7% and as segregating when the standard deviation between donors was above 5%. A statistical classification framework was developed to diagnose cytomegalovirus status using the catalog of TCR beta chain sequences. V and J gene assignment, in a later analysis, came from comparing TCR nucleotide sequences with IMGT/GENE-DB human TR gene sequences. The TCRdist pipeline was used in a later analysis to assign CDR3 sequences and most-parsimonious VDJ recombination scenarios. In a later analysis, each TCR beta chain was defined by its CDR3 amino acid sequence together with its V-gene family, and reads without a unique V-gene family were excluded. A later analysis removed 500 to 650 highly shared, low-generation-probability nucleotide sequences to deal with suspected cross-contamination and a sequencing artifact. In a later analysis, a clonal expansion index was calculated for each public chain from normalized within-repertoire ranks of inferred template counts. In a later analysis, generation probabilities were computed with a VDJ recombination model fitted to out-of-frame rearrangements, and the resulting probabilities were checked against IGoR. Hypergeometric tests were used in a later analysis to score TCR-TCR, TCR-HLA and TCR-CMV co-occurrence, with a repertoire-size bias correction applied to the TCR pairs. To estimate false discovery rates, a later analysis permuted the HLA or CMV assignments 20 times. In a later analysis, co-occurring TCRs were grouped with DBSCAN, and TCRdist sequence similarity was added when clustering was performed within HLA-allele-positive subsets. Repertoires with fewer than 30,000 or more than 120,000 public chains, plus five repertoires with anomalous nucleotide sharing, were excluded from co-occurrence clustering. The clones in this table, taken by TCRdb from immuneACCESS, are in-frame only. Not every clone is retained; where verified, under half of the shortfall comes from an unresolved V gene, and the cause of the rest is unknown. That table furnishes V, J and clone size, whereas the DNA furnished D and trimming. Present in this sample are approximately 260,000 clones, roughly four fifths of which were seen just once. The top ten hold 2% to 2.5% of the sample.

The trim is 1 base for V and 2 bases for J, with a gap of 7 bases between the germline ends. CDR1 and CDR2, per the germline V gene (reference sequence), are GTSNPN and SVGIG. The CDR3 runs 13 amino acids, cysteine and phenylalanine included. CDR3 DNA only is kept here, 39 bases in frame from base 1. The sample is drawn from a study of cytomegalovirus exposure and HLA in healthy donors (dated by TCRdb to the late 2010s). About the investigation overall: An earlier analysis of several hundred of the donors reported 250 to 350 Gb of sequence data and around 110 million unique TCR beta sequences obtained from around 190 million T cells. Around 320 gigabases of sequencing data and tens of millions of unique TCR sequences were included in an early release covering 550 to 800 HLA-typed donors. Of the roughly 420 genotyped donors, more than 75% were placed in the genetic ancestry cluster associated with self-reported Caucasian donors. The study aimed to test whether signatures of past pathogen exposure could be identified by cataloging public T cell receptors. Using immunosequencing, the study profiled T cell repertoires from fewer than 850 subjects and related those repertoires to cytomegalovirus serostatus. In addition to the first cohort of 666 subjects, a separate validation cohort of approximately 130 different subjects was used. To predict cytomegalovirus infection status, the study brought together high-throughput TCR immunosequencing, statistical association of individual TCRs with disease status, and machine learning. A later analysis re-examined previously published TCR beta repertoires from more than 650 donors and added high-resolution HLA genotyping to investigate patterns of TCR occurrence. The later analysis used no new phenotypic data to find candidate immune exposures, relying instead on TCR beta sequences and their occurrence across donors. An earlier analysis of some 600 of the donors applied high-throughput TCR beta sequencing to assess whether each TCR beta V gene segment acted as functional or pseudogenic. Donor age, sex, ethnicity and CMV serostatus were collected together with the repertoire data. In a later genetic analysis, genome-wide SNP genotypes for about 55% of the roughly 700 donors were used, and that subset was treated as a discovery cohort. All discovery cohort repertoires had been generated on a single sequencing platform. HLA typing included class I and class II loci at four-digit resolution. Typing coverage differed by locus: A, B, C, DRB1 and DQB1 were typed in about 620-640 donors, DQA1 in about 500, DPA1 in approximately 610, and DPB1 in 472. Roughly 5 DR-DQ haplotypes were handled as single units for association and clustering, since linkage in the cohort was strong. Among about 400 genotyped donors of the cohort, an average of about 240,000 unique TCR beta nucleotide sequences was sequenced per donor, of which 15% to 20% were non-productive.

The cohort comprised around 690 healthy bone marrow donors. Cohort members were all nominally healthy when sampled, although unrecorded immune exposures were likely present. The donor tested CMV seropositive and was one of the 289 seropositive cohort members. Every donor gave a peripheral blood sample, and the peripheral blood mononuclear cells from that sample were used for TCR beta sequencing. The Qiagen DNeasy Blood Extraction Kit was used to extract genomic DNA from the blood cell samples. General conclusions and limits of the study: The sequencing pipeline was judged likely to have produced a cluster of highly shared sequence variants as a technical artifact. This cohort had only TCR beta chains sequenced, and the lack of alpha or paired-chain data limited which features could be detected. The study listed 150 to 200 TCR beta chains as associated with cytomegalovirus. In both the original and validation cohorts, the classifier was reported to diagnose cytomegalovirus status with high specificity and sensitivity. In a later analysis, HLA-associated TCR beta chains were found to be more clonally expanded and to have lower generation probabilities than equally common non-associated chains. A later genetic analysis associated a missense DCLRE1C variant with V-gene and J-gene trimming of TCR beta chains, and an independent cohort replicated the association. Some IMGT-functional V segments, including TRBV6-2 and TRBV6-3, could not be told apart with the 87-base-pair reads, so those segments were excluded. Because HLA typing was unavailable for some donors at each locus, only the typed subset was used in association tests. Most TCR sequences were seen in very few donors, while some public TCRs were found in many individuals. A later analysis found that TCR association rates varied across HLA loci, with DRB1 alleles showing the most associated TCRs and HLA-C alleles the fewest. Correlated functional status among segregating V segments might be attributable to linkage disequilibrium, but an unknown experimental factor could not be ruled out. The authors suggested that the approach could potentially be extended to other disease states and immunological phenotypes. Broadly in line with IMGT annotations, most TCR beta V segments showed up in productive rearrangements about 90% or about 30% of the time in an earlier analysis of a few hundred of the donors. According to a later analysis, parvovirus B19, influenza, CMV and Epstein-Barr virus appeared linked to several top co-occurrence clusters. Because counts were too low, about 18 rarely observed V segments, including chromosome 9 orphons, were left out of the earlier analysis of some 640 of the donors. A further reported finding was that TCR beta sequences accurately predicted the HLA-A and HLA-B alleles for most subjects in the first cohort. A later analysis found that most CMV-associated TCR beta chains appeared HLA-restricted, with HLA associations seemingly driven largely by CMV exposure. At a false discovery rate of 0.05, a later analysis linked 15,000 to 20,000 TCR beta sequences to specific HLA alleles. A few of the identified cytomegalovirus-associated TCR beta chains were confirmed in vitro to be specific for cytomegalovirus antigens. In a later genetic analysis, fewer N-insertions in productive TCRs were reported among donors in an Asian-associated ancestry cluster than the roughly 640-donor mean. CMV serostatus was the only immune exposure information available for the cohort. Presence/absence analyses assumed roughly uniform sequencing depth across donors, an assumption that may not hold. When HLA alleles, especially DR and DQ, strongly co-occurred, attributing TCR associations to individual alleles was difficult.

In this chain, TRBV30 is recombined with TRBJ2-3; possibly the D gene is TRBD2, per 5 matching bases. Sequenced sample: PBMCs. The receptor was isolated from a woman aged 40-49 years in good health and CMV-seropositive. The CDR3 amino acid sequence is: CAWSGRATDTQYF. The DNA sequence follows: TGTGCCTGGAGTGGGCGGGCCACAGATACGCAGTATTTT.